What follows are 5 T cell receptor beta chains derived from one specimen sequenced in a study of T-cell memory formation after mild COVID-19. TCRdb re-called the 5' RACE reads with MiXCR, one entry per CDR3 protein. The table lists 35,000 to 45,000 distinct CDR3 sequences, approximately 6.8% of them singletons. Sequencing input: PBMCs or a T cell subset sorted from them (not recorded which). The receptors were sampled from a man aged 18 to 30 who had mild COVID-19 (a few samples of this study predate the infection). Cell type and time point are not known.

The chain has TRBV12-3 or TRBV12-4 and TRBJ1-2; D is possibly TRBD1 (5 bases). Trimming removed 4 bases from V and 4 bases from J, with 13 bases in between. This CDR3 spans 14 amino acids. The CDR3 sequence is CASSSRFGGYGYTF. CDR3 DNA sequence: TGTGCCAGCAGTTCCCGCTTCGGGGGCTATGGCTACACCTTC.

This clonotype was counted many times. V usage is TRBV7-8 and J usage is TRBJ2-1; 8 bases agree with TRBD2. The trim removed 5 bases at V and 10 bases at J, leaving 10 bases unmatched. The CDR3 runs 14 residues. CDR1 and CDR2 from the germline V gene are SGHVS and FQNEAQ. This chain's CDR3 is CASSPRTSSKEQFF. The CDR3 nucleotides are TGTGCCAGCAGCCCACGGACTAGCTCCAAGGAGCAGTTCTTC.

J is TRBJ1-2 and V is TRBV6-5; possibly TRBD1 for D (5 bases). The CDR3 consists of 14 residues. CDR1 MNHEY and CDR2 SVGAGI come from the germline V gene. Trimming cost V 0 bases and J 7 bases, with 12 bases left between them. For the CDR3, the DNA is TGTGCCAGCAGTTACTCGACCAGGGAGATTGGCTACACCTTC. Translating it yields CASSYSTREIGYTF.

The chain joins TRBV12-3 or TRBV12-4 to TRBJ1-1, with TRBD1 identical over 9 bases. With V trimmed by 5 bases and J by 5 bases, 0 bases remained unmatched. This CDR3 spans 12 amino acids. DNA of the CDR3: TGTGCCAGCAGTGGACAGGGGACTGAAGCTTTCTTT. Protein: CASSGQGTEAFF.

This clonotype was seen repeatedly, ten times or more. CDR3 sequence: CSVGGEQYV. The CDR3 coding sequence is TGCAGTGTGGGGGGAGAGCAGTACGTC. The rearrangement joins TRBV20-1 to TRBJ2-7; a weak D match, TRBD2 (6 bases). Looked up from germline, CDR1 is DFQATT and CDR2 is SNEGSKA (reference sequence). V was shortened by 7 bases and J by 7 bases, with 8 bases between the two germline ends. This CDR3 contains 9 residues.